The subject of this entry is one TCR beta chain. This entry belongs to a study of blood T cell repertoires in COVID-19. Overall study: Collection of acute and convalescent COVID-19 samples took place in the United States, Italy and Spain.

Trimming took 8 bases from V and 1 from J, leaving 16 bases between them. Per the germline V gene, CDR1 is KGHSH and CDR2 is LQKENI. The CDR3 has 15 residues. Here immunoSEQ multiplex PCR was the method, and the copy in TCRdb shows in-frame clones only, minus some. The data show a few hundred thousand clones, roughly 85% seen once. The receptor's source is a human donor in a cohort sampled during active COVID-19. The sequenced sample was peripheral blood. The chain employs TRBV18 and TRBJ2-3; D may be TRBD1 (5 bases). CDR3 in amino acids: CASTPWTSGTDTQYF. In DNA, the CDR3 is TGTGCCAGCACCCCTTGGACATCTGGCACAGATACGCAGTATTTT.